One sample yielded the 25 T cell receptor beta chains listed below, sequenced in a study of shared T cell receptors in the human thymus. Profiled with immunoSEQ multiplex PCR; TCRdb holds only in-frame clones, not every one. The profile covers some 400,000 clones, with approximately 95% appearing a single time and roughly 0.02% taken by the ten largest. What was sequenced was thymocytes. Receptor source: a human donor.

V and J are TRBV5-1 and TRBJ2-2, with 7 bases aligning to TRBD2. V lost 4 bases and J lost 3; bases outside the gene matches: 12. CDR1 and CDR2 (germline): SGHRS, YFSETQ. The CDR3 length is 17 residues. The CDR3 loop is CASSPRTRSSHTGELFF. The CDR3, as DNA: TGCGCCAGCAGCCCCCGGACTAGAAGTAGTCACACCGGGGAGCTGTTTTTT.

The CDR3 DNA follows: TGTGCCAGCAGCTTCGTTCGCGGGGGGCCCCCTGAAGCTTTCTTT. Translating gives CASSFVRGGPPEAFF. The chain employs TRBV5-4 and TRBJ1-1; D may be TRBD1 (6 bases). V was clipped by 2 bases and J by 6 bases, with 17 bases between them. CDR1 and CDR2 from the germline V gene are SGHNT and YYREEE (reference sequence). The CDR3 length is 15 residues.

V and J are TRBV18 and TRBJ2-1; 8 nucleotides line up with TRBD2. Germline V gene data show CDR1 as KGHSH and CDR2 as LQKENI. The CDR3 runs to 16 residues. V dropped 4 bases and J dropped 2; count of bases not matched to a gene: 7. CDR3 residues: CASSLSGAPAYNEQFF. CDR3 coding DNA: TGTGCCAGCTCACTTAGCGGGGCCCCAGCCTACAATGAGCAGTTCTTC.

J is TRBJ2-1 and V is TRBV9; maybe TRBD2 (6 bases). From germline, CDR1 is SGDLS and CDR2 YYNGEE. The CDR3 totals 19 residues. The V end was cut by 2 bases, the J end by 0 bases, with 21 bases between. In DNA form, the CDR3 reads TGTGCCAGCAGCGTGGGGAGGCCAGACCAGAGGAGCTCCTACAATGAGCAGTTCTTC. It yields the protein CASSVGRPDQRSSYNEQFF.

The chain couples TRBV5-5 to TRBJ2-5, with D unclear. The CDR3 runs to 16 residues. Trimming stripped 6 bases from V and 3 bases from J, with 21 bases between. Germline V CDR1 and CDR2: SGHKS, YYEKEE (reference sequence). Here the CDR3 DNA reads TGTGCCAGCATCTCCCCCCGGAGTAGATATGAAGAGACCCAGTACTTC. Protein sequence: CASISPRSRYEETQYF. The complete variable domain, with remaining parts taken from reference TRBV5-5 and TRBJ2-5, reads DAGVTQSPTHLIKTRGQQVTLRCSPISGHKSVSWYQQVLGQGPQFIFQYYEKEERGRGNFPDRFSARQFPNYSSELNVNALLLGDSALYLCASISPRSRYEETQYFGPGTRLLVL.

The rearrangement uses TRBV6-1 and TRBJ2-7, with D possibly being TRBD2 (6 bases). Looked up from germline, CDR1 is MNHNS and CDR2 is SASEGT. Trimming took 1 base from V and 2 from J, leaving 15 bases between them. CDR3 size: 16 residues. The chain's CDR3 is CASSEGPRDSTYEQYF. In DNA form, the CDR3 reads TGTGCCAGCAGTGAAGGTCCCCGGGACTCGACCTACGAGCAGTACTTC.

This clone was recorded once. The gene calls are TRBV28 and TRBJ2-7; maybe TRBD2 (7 bases). Germline lookup yields CDR1 MDHEN and CDR2 SYDVKM. CDR3 length: 14 amino acids. V lost 4 bases and J lost 0, with 10 bases in between. CDR3 amino acids: CASSWGGASYEQYF. CDR3 in DNA: TGTGCCAGCAGTTGGGGGGGGGCCTCCTACGAGCAGTACTTC.

This clone was picked up a small number of times. This chain joins TRBV28 and TRBJ1-3, with D uncertain. Between the trimmed V and J ends, which lost 8 bases and 1 base, there was a span of 12 bases. This CDR3 contains 14 residues. Germline CDR1 and CDR2: MDHEN and SYDVKM. The CDR3 DNA reads TGTGCCAGCGGTACCGGTGATTCTGGAAACACCATATATTTT. This gives the protein CASGTGDSGNTIYF.

This sequence joins TRBV19 and TRBJ2-1, with 15 bases aligning to TRBD2. J lost 9 bases, V lost 7 bases, and 10 bases had no gene match. Germline V gene sequence: CDR1 LNHDA, CDR2 SQIVND (reference sequence). The CDR3 contains 16 residues. The CDR3 sequence: CASIAGTSGRLGEQFF. DNA of the CDR3: TGTGCCAGTATCGCCGGGACTAGCGGGAGGCTGGGTGAGCAGTTCTTC.

This clone was observed a handful of times. The chain joins TRBV28 to TRBJ1-2; 7 bases fit TRBD1. The junction had 3 bases not matched to a gene; V was cut back by 1 base and J by 7 bases. There are 13 residues in the CDR3. The V gene's germline CDR1 is MDHEN and CDR2 SYDVKM. CDR3 in amino acids: CASSLSWDSGYTF. The CDR3 DNA reads as TGTGCCAGCAGTTTATCGTGGGACAGTGGCTACACCTTC.

The chain has TRBV28 and TRBJ1-5; D call uncertain. Trimming stripped 7 bases from V and 0 bases from J, with 22 bases between. The CDR3 extends over 18 amino acids. CDR1 and CDR2 from the germline V gene are MDHEN and SYDVKM. The CDR3 region has the DNA TGTGCCAGCACCAAAACCCCCCGGCACTACCATAGCAATCAGCCCCAGCATTTT. Translated, it gives CASTKTPRHYHSNQPQHF.

The chain carries TRBV28 and TRBJ2-7; a weak D match, TRBD1 (6 bases). The germline V and J ends were trimmed by 5 bases and 0 bases, with 20 bases remaining between them. Germline loops: CDR1 MDHEN, CDR2 SYDVKM. The CDR3 spans 17 residues. The CDR3 sequence: CASSRPTGRESSYEQYF. Here the CDR3 DNA reads TGTGCCAGCAGTAGACCGACAGGAAGGGAAAGCTCCTACGAGCAGTACTTC.

This chain links TRBV19 with TRBJ1-1; no clear D. CDR3 length: 14 amino acids. The germline V gene encodes CDR1 LNHDA and CDR2 SQIVND (reference sequence). The V end was cut by 5 bases, the J end by 4 bases, with 14 bases between. CDR3 bases: TGTGCCAGTAGTCGGACCCGGAAGGGCACTGAAGCTTTCTTT. Its protein is CASSRTRKGTEAFF.

The rearrangement links TRBV4-1 to TRBJ2-3, with 11 bases matching TRBD1. V shed 2 bases and J 9 bases; nucleotides not matched to a gene: 16. The CDR3 contains 18 residues. Germline V gives CDR1 MGHRA, CDR2 YSYEKL. The CDR3 DNA reads TGCGCCAGCAGCCAATCGGCCGGGCGGACAGGGGGCGGTCTGACGCAGTATTTT. Amino acids: CASSQSAGRTGGGLTQYF.

V gene TRBV28 combines with J gene TRBJ2-5; D call uncertain. The V and J ends lost 2 bases and 2 bases respectively, with 3 bases between them. Germline V lookup: CDR1 MDHEN, CDR2 SYDVKM. This CDR3 has 12 amino acids. Here the CDR3 reads CASSLIQETQYF. DNA of the CDR3: TGTGCCAGCAGTTTAATTCAAGAGACCCAGTACTTC.

This chain connects TRBV6-5 to TRBJ2-4; possibly TRBD1 or TRBD2 for D (5 bases each). CDR1 MNHEY and CDR2 SVGAGI come from the germline V gene. There are 14 residues in the CDR3. V gave up 6 bases and J gave up 7 bases, with 16 bases separating them. CDR3 in amino acids: CASSPGAALNIQYF. For the CDR3, the DNA is TGTGCCAGCAGCCCCGGGGCGGCGCTGAACATTCAGTACTTC.

The J gene is TRBJ1-1, the V gene TRBV7-4; possibly TRBD1 for D (6 bases). The CDR3 is 13 amino acids. The germline V gene has CDR1 SGHVT and CDR2 SQSDAQ. V lost 3 bases and J 1 base, leaving 6 bases between the germline ends. CDR3 loop: CASSLGQNTEAFF. In DNA form, the CDR3 reads TGTGCCAGCAGCTTGGGACAGAACACTGAAGCTTTCTTT.

This chain joins TRBV27 and TRBJ2-7; perhaps TRBD2 as D (5 bases). Deletions cut 7 bases from V and 2 bases from J, with 18 bases between. The germline gives CDR1 MNHEY, CDR2 SMNVEV (reference sequence). The CDR3 has 15 amino acids. This chain's CDR3 is CASTGVRGDTYEQYF. Here the CDR3 DNA reads TGTGCCAGCACCGGCGTCCGGGGAGATACCTACGAGCAGTACTTC.

V and J are TRBV27 and TRBJ2-1, with 8 bases identical to TRBD2. The ends lost 5 bases at V and 5 bases at J; junction bases unmatched: 11. There are 16 residues in the CDR3. Germline CDR1 reads MNHEY; CDR2 reads SMNVEV (reference sequence). CDR3 nucleotide sequence: TGTGCCAGCAGTCCGTCACTAGCGGACGAGAACAATGAGCAGTTCTTC. The encoded protein is CASSPSLADENNEQFF.

Concerning this clone: This sample also contains other DNA sequences that code for the same CDR3. The rearrangement links TRBV27 to TRBJ1-1, with D unclear. Germline V gene lookup returns CDR1 MNHEY and CDR2 SMNVEV (reference sequence). Trimming shortened V by 5 bases and J by 6 bases, and 7 bases separated the two germline ends. The CDR3 contains 11 residues. The CDR3 DNA follows: TGTGCCAGCAGTCTAGGAGCTGAAGCTTTCTTT. Protein sequence: CASSLGAEAFF.

The gene calls are TRBV25-1 and TRBJ1-4, with a weak D call TRBD1 (6 bases). Trimming stripped 6 bases from V and 8 bases from J, with 13 bases between. The CDR3 covers 13 residues. CDR1 and CDR2 from the germline V gene are MGHDK and SYGVNS. The CDR3 sequence is CASRGGRVEKLFF. The CDR3 coding sequence is TGTGCCAGCAGGGGGGGCAGGGTCGAAAAACTGTTTTTT.

V is TRBV14 and J is TRBJ2-1, with 12 bases matching TRBD1. The V and J ends lost 6 bases and 3 bases, in that order; junction bases with no gene match: 21. The CDR3 is 21 amino acids. Germline loops: CDR1 SGHDN, CDR2 FVKESK. The CDR3 region is CASSRTGTGGAKTVYYNEQFF. CDR3 DNA sequence: TGTGCCAGCAGTCGCACCGGGACAGGGGGCGCTAAAACGGTCTACTACAATGAGCAGTTCTTC.

The sample holds one count of this clone. The rearrangement uses TRBV14 and TRBJ1-1, with a tentative D call TRBD1 (5 bases). Germline CDR1 SGHDN, CDR2 FVKESK. The CDR3 length is 12 residues. V was clipped by 1 base and J by 8 bases, with 8 bases between them. CDR3 amino acids: CASSQAGPEAFF. DNA of the CDR3: TGTGCCAGCAGCCAAGCAGGGCCCGAAGCTTTCTTT.

The chain carries TRBV18 and TRBJ2-3; D assignment may be TRBD1 or TRBD2 (5 bases each). V was shortened by 5 bases and J by 1 base, with 19 bases between the two germline ends. This CDR3 has 17 residues. Germline-derived CDR1 and CDR2 are KGHSH and LQKENI. The DNA of the CDR3 is TGTGCCAGCTCAGAGGGACGGAGAAAACCCGGCACAGATACGCAGTATTTT. It translates to CASSEGRRKPGTDTQYF.

The chain combines TRBV15 with TRBJ1-5; D is uncertain. CDR1 LNHNV and CDR2 YYDKDF come from the germline V gene (reference sequence). The CDR3 has 15 amino acids. The ends were cut back, 7 bases at V and 2 bases at J, with 15 bases in the middle. Written as DNA, the CDR3 is TGTGCCACCAACCTGGGGAACTATGGCAATCAGCCCCAGCATTTT. Protein sequence: CATNLGNYGNQPQHF.